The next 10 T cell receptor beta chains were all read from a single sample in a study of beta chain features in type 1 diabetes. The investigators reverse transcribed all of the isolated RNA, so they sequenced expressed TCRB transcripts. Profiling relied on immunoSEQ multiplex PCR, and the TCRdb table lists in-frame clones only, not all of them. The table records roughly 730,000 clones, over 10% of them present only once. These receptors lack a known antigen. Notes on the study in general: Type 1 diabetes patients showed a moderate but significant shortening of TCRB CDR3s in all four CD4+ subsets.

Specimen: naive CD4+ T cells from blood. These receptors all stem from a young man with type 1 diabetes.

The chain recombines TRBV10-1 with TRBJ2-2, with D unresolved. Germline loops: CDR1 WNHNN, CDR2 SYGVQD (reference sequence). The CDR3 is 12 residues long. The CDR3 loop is CGTSGNTGELFF. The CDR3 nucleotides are TGCGGCACGAGTGGTAACACCGGGGAGCTGTTTTTT.

The DNA of the CDR3 is TGCGCCAGCAGCTTGGCCGACAGAAGTTACGGCTACACCTTC. Translating gives CASSLADRSYGYTF. The chain is built from TRBV5-1 and TRBJ1-2; maybe TRBD1 (5 bases). Germline CDR1 SGHRS, CDR2 YFSETQ. V was shortened by 0 bases and J by 8 bases, with 14 bases between the two germline ends. The CDR3 contains 14 residues. Supplemented by reference TRBV5-1 and TRBJ1-2, the full variable domain reads KAGVTQTPRYLIKTRGQQVTLSCSPISGHRSVSWYQQTPGQGLQFLFEYFSETQRNKGNFPGRFSGRQFSNSRSEMNVSTLELGDSALYLCASSLADRSYGYTFGSGTRLTVV.

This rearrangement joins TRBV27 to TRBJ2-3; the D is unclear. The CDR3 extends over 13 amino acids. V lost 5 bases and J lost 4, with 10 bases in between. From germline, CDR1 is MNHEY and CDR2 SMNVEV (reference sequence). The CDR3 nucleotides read TGTGCCAGCAGTCAAGGGCCCGCAGATACGCAGTATTTT. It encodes CASSQGPADTQYF.

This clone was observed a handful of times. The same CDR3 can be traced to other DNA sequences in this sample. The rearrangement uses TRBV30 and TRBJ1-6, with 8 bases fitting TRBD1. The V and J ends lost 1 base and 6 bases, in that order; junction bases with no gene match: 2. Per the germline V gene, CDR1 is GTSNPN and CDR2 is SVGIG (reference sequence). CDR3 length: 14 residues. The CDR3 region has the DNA TGTGCCTGGAGTGGGACAGGGAGTAATTCACCCCTCCACTTT. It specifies CAWSGTGSNSPLHF. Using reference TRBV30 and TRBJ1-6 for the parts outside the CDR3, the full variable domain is SQTIHQWPATLVQPVGSPLSLECTVEGTSNPNLYWYRQAAGRGLQLLFYSVGIGQISSEVPQNLSASRPQDRQFILSSKKLLLSDSGFYLCAWSGTGSNSPLHFGNGTRLTVT.

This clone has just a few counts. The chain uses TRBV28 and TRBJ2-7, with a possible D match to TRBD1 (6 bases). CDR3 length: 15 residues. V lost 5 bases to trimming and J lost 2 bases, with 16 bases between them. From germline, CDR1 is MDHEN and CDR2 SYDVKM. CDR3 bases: TGTGCCAGCAGTCCCCCCCTGACAGGTACCTACGAGCAGTACTTC. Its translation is CASSPPLTGTYEQYF.

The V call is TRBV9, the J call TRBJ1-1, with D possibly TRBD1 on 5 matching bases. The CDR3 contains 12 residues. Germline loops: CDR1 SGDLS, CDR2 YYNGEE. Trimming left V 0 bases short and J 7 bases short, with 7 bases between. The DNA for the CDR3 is TGTGCCAGCAGCGTAGGTACAGGTGAAGCTTTCTTT. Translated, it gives CASSVGTGEAFF. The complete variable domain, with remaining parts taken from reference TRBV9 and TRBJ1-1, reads DSGVTQTPKHLITATGQRVTLRCSPRSGDLSVYWYQQSLDQGLQFLIQYYNGEERAKGNILERFSAQQFPDLHSELNLSSLELGDSALYFCASSVGTGEAFFGQGTRLTVV.

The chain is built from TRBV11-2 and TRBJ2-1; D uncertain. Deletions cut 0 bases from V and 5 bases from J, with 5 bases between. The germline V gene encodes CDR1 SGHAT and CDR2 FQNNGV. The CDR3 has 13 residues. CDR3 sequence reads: CASSLDLNNEQFF. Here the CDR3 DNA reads TGTGCCAGCAGCTTAGACCTTAACAATGAGCAGTTCTTC.

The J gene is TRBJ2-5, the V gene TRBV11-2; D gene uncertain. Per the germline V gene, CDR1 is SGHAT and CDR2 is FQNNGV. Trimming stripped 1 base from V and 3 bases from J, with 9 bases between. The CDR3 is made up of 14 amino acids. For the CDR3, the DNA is TGTGCCAGCAGCTTAGTGAGCCTCGAAGAGACCCAGTACTTC. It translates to CASSLVSLEETQYF.

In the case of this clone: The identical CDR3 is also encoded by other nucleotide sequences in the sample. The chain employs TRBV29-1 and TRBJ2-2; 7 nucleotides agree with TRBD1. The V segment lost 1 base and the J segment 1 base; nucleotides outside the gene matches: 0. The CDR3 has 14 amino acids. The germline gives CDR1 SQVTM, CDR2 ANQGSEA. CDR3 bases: TGCAGCGTTGAAGGACAGGGGAACACCGGGGAGCTGTTTTTT. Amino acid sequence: CSVEGQGNTGELFF.

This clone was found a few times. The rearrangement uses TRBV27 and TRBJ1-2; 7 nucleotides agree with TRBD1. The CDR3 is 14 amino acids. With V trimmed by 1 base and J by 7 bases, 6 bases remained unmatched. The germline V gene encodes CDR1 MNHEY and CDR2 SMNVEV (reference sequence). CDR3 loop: CASSLWSGGFGYTF. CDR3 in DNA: TGTGCCAGCAGTTTATGGTCAGGGGGTTTTGGCTACACCTTC.